This T cell receptor (beta chain) was identified during a study of T-cell reconstitution after alpha-beta-depleted transplantation in children. Deletions cut 0 bases from V and 0 bases from J, with 8 bases between. Germline CDR1 is DFQATT and CDR2 is SNEGSKA (reference sequence). This CDR3 region has 14 residues. Unique molecular identifiers were incorporated during preparation of the TCRbeta library. TCRdb analysed the PCR reads with MiXCR anew, one entry per CDR3 protein. The repertoire consists of about 610,000 distinct CDR3 sequences, with 10% occurring once and the leading ten covering roughly 4%.

The receptor was isolated from a human donor who donated a stem cell graft to a child with acute myeloid leukemia. Here the sequenced sample was PBMCs from the stem cell graft donor, taken from the stem cell graft. This chain joins TRBV20-1 and TRBJ1-2; D not certain. The CDR3 DNA follows: TGCAGTGCTAGAGAGACCGAGACTAACTATGGCTACACCTTC. Translated: CSARETETNYGYTF.